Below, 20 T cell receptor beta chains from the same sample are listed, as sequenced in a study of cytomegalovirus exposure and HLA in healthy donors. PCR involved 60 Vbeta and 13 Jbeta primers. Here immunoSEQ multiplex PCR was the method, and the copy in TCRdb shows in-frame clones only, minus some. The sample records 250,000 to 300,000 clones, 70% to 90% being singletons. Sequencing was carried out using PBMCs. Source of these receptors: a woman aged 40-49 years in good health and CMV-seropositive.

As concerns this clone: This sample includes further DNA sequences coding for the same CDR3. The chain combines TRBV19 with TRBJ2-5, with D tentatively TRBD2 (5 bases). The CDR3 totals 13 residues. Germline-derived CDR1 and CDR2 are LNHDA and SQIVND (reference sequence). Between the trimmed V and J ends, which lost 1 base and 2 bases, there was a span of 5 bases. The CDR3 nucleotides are TGTGCCAGTAGTATAGGACTACAAGAGACCCAGTACTTC. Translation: CASSIGLQETQYF.

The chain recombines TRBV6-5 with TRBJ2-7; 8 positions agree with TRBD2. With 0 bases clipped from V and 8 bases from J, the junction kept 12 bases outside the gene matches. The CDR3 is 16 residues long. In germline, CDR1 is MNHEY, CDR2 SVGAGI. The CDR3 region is CASSYSAGVQGRKQYF. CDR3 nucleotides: TGTGCCAGCAGTTACTCAGCGGGGGTGCAGGGGAGAAAGCAGTACTTC.

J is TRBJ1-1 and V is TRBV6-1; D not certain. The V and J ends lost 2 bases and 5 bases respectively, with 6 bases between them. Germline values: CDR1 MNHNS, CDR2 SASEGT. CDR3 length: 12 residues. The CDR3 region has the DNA TGTGCCAGCAGTGAAATCAGTACTGAAGCTTTCTTT. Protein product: CASSEISTEAFF.

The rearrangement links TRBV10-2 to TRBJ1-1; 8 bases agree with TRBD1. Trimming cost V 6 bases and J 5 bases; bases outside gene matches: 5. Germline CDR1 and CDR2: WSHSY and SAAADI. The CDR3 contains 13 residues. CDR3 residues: CASRNRGETEAFF. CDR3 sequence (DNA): TGCGCCAGCAGGAACAGGGGGGAGACTGAAGCTTTCTTT.

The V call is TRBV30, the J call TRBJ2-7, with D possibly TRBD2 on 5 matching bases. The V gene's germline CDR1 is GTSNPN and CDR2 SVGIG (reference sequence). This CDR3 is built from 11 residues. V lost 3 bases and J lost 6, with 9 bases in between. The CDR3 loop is CAWRDSREQYF. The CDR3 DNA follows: TGTGCCTGGAGGGACTCCCGCGAGCAGTACTTC.

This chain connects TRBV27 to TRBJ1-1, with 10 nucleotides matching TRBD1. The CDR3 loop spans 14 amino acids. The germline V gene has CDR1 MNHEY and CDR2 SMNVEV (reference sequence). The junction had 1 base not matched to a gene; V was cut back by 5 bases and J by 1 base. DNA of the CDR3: TGTGCCAGCAGTGGGGACAGGGGGAACACTGAAGCTTTCTTT. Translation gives CASSGDRGNTEAFF.

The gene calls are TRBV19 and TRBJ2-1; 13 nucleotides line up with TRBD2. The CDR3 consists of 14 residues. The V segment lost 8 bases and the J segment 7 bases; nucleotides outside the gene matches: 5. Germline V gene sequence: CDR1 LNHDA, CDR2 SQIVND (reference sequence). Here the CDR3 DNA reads TGTGCCAGTGGTCCGGGACTAGCGGGGAATGAGCAGTTCTTC. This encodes CASGPGLAGNEQFF.

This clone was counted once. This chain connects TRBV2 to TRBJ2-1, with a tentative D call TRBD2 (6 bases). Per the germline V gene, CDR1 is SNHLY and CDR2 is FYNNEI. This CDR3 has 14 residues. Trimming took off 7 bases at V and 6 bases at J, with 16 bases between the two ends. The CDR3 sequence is CASTSGSIFNEQFF. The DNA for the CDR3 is TGTGCCAGCACGTCCGGGAGCATTTTCAATGAGCAGTTCTTC.

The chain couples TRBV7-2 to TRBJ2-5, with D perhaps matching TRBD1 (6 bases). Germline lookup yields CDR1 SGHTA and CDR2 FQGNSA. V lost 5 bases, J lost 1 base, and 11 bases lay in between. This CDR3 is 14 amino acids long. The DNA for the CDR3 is TGTGCCAGCAGCCCGGACAGAGCCCAAGAGACCCAGTACTTC. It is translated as CASSPDRAQETQYF. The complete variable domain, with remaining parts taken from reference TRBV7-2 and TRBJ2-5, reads GAGVSQSPSNKVTEKGKDVELRCDPISGHTALYWYRQSLGQGLEFLIYFQGNSAPDKSGLPSDRFSAERTGGSVSTLTIQRTQQEDSAVYLCASSPDRAQETQYFGPGTRLLVL.

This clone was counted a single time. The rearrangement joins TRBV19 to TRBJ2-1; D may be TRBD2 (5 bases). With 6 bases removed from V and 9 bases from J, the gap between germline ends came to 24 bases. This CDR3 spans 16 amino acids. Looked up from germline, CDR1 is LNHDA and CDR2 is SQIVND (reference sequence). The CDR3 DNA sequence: TGTGCCAGTAGCACCTTACCCCAACTAGTGAACGGTGAGCAGTTCTTC. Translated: CASSTLPQLVNGEQFF.

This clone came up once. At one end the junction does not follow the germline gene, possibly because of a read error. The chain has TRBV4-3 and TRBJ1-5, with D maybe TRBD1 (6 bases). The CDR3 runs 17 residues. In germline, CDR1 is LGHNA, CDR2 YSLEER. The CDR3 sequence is CAGSQDVSQGGNQPQHF. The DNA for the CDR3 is TGCGCCGGCAGCCAAGATGTGTCACAGGGAGGCAATCAGCCCCAGCATTTT.

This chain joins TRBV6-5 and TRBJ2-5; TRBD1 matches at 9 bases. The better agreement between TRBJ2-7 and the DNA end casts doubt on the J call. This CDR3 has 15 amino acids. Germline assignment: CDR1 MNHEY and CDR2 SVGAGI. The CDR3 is CASSTAGTGPLEQYF. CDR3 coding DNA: TGTGCCAGCAGCACTGCCGGGACAGGGCCGCTCGAGCAGTACTTC.

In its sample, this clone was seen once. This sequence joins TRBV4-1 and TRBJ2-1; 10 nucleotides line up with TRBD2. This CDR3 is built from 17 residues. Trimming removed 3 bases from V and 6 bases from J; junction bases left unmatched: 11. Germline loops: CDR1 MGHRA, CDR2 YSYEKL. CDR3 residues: CASSHAVTSGFFNEQFF. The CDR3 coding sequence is TGCGCCAGCAGCCATGCGGTGACTAGCGGGTTTTTCAATGAGCAGTTCTTC.

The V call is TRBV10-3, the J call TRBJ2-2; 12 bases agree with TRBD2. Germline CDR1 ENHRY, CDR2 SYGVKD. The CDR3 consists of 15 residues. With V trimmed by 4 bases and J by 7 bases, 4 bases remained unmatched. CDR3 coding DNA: TGTGCCATCAGTGGACTAGCGGGAGTAGGCGGGGAGCTGTTTTTT. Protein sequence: CAISGLAGVGGELFF.

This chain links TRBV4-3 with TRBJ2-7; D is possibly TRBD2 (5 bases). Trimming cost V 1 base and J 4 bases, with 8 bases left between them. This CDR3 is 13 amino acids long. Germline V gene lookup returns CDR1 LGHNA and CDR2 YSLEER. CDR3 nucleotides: TGCGCCAGCAGCCAAGCAAGAGGGTACGAGCAGTACTTC. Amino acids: CASSQARGYEQYF.

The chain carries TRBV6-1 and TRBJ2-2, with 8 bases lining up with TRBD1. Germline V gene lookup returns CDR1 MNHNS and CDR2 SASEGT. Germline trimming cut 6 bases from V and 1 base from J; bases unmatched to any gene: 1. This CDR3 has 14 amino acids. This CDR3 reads CASRTGENTGELFF. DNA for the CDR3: TGTGCCAGCAGGACAGGGGAGAACACCGGGGAGCTGTTTTTT.

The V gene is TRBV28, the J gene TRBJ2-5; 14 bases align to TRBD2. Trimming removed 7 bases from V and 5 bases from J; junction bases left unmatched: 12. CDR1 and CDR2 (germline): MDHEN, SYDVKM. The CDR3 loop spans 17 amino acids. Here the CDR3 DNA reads TGTGCCAGCACCCCACCGGGACTAGCGGGAGCCTTGGAGACCCAGTACTTC. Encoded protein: CASTPPGLAGALETQYF.

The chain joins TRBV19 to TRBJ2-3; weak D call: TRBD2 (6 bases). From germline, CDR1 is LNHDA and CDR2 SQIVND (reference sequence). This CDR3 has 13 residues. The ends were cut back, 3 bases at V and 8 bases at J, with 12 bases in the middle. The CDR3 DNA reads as TGTGCCAGTAGTATGGGAGGTCAGAGTACGCAGTATTTT. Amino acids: CASSMGGQSTQYF.

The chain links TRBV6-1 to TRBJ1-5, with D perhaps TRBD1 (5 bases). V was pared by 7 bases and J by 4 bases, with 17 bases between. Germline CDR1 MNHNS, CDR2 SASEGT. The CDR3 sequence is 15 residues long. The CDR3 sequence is CASTGMGGLNQPQHF. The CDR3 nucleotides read TGTGCCAGCACCGGCATGGGGGGGTTGAATCAGCCCCAGCATTTT.

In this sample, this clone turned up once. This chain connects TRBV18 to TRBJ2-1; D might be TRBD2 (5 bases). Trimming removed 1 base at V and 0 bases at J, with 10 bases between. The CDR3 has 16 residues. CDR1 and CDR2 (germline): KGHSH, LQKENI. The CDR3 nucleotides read TGTGCCAGCTCACCACGAAGGCTAGCCTCCTACAATGAGCAGTTCTTC. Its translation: CASSPRRLASYNEQFF.